These T cell receptor beta chains were read from a single sample in a study of shared clonotypes between healthy human individuals. Produced via immunoSEQ multiplex PCR; TCRdb's table is partial and in-frame only. The table includes hundreds of thousands of clones, less than 85% detected once. Sequenced: memory CD4+ T cells sorted from blood. These receptors all stem from a woman aged 25-40 years in good health. Both conserved end residues are part of each CDR3. A D gene is named only where the DNA matches it firmly. The size field is filled for only some rows; it gives once, few, many or a size class.

V gene	D gene	J gene	clone size	CDR3 protein	CDR3 DNA
TRBV11-2	-	TRBJ2-2	-	CASSNDPRANTGELFF	TGTGCCAGCAGCAATGACCCCCGGGCGAACACCGGGGAGCTGTTTTTT
TRBV7-9	TRBD2	TRBJ2-3	-	CASSSLAEGPDTQYF	TGTGCCAGCAGCTCACTAGCGGAGGGCCCAGATACGCAGTATTTT
TRBV7-2	TRBD2	TRBJ2-2	few	CASSPTSGRNTGELFF	TGTGCCAGCAGCCCCACTAGCGGGAGGAACACCGGGGAGCTGTTTTTT
TRBV7-2	-	TRBJ2-4	-	CASTPKSGSLKNIQYF	TGTGCCAGCACCCCGAAAAGCGGATCCTTAAAAAACATTCAGTACTTC
TRBV5-4	-	TRBJ1-5	few	CASSPGREPNQPQHF	TGTGCCAGCAGCCCTGGCCGGGAGCCCAATCAGCCCCAGCATTTT
TRBV27	TRBD1	TRBJ1-1	-	CASYSPRGQGRAEAFF	TGTGCCAGCTACTCCCCGAGGGGGCAGGGAAGGGCTGAAGCTTTCTTT
TRBV28	TRBD2	TRBJ2-3	many	CASSSPWGTTLHRGTDTQYF	TGTGCCAGCAGTTCCCCCTGGGGGACTACCTTACATCGAGGCACAGATACGCAGTATTTT
TRBV29-1	-	TRBJ2-5	few	CSVEESDSQETQYF	TGCAGCGTTGAAGAATCAGACAGCCAAGAGACCCAGTACTTC
TRBV5-1	TRBD1	TRBJ1-4	-	CASSGGQLYGKLFF	TGCGCCAGCAGCGGGGGACAGTTATATGGAAAACTGTTTTTT
TRBV20-1	-	TRBJ2-7	few	CSASPHYEQYF	TGCAGTGCTAGCCCCCACTACGAGCAGTACTTC
TRBV7-2	-	TRBJ2-1	-	CASRTFLADEQFF	TGTGCCAGCAGAACATTTCTAGCAGATGAGCAGTTCTTC
TRBV28	-	TRBJ2-5	many	CASSLWVGGGFQETQYF	TGTGCCAGCAGTTTATGGGTTGGAGGGGGCTTCCAAGAGACCCAGTACTTC
TRBV5-1	TRBD1	TRBJ1-2	-	CASSLGDSNYGYTF	TGCGCCAGCAGCTTGGGGGACAGTAACTATGGCTACACCTTC
TRBV15	-	TRBJ2-1	-	CATSLDHNEQFF	TGTGCCACCAGCCTGGACCACAATGAGCAGTTCTTC
TRBV13	-	TRBJ1-2	many	CASSLRGSYGYTF	TGTGCCAGCAGCTTACGGGGGAGCTATGGCTACACCTTC
TRBV19	TRBD1	TRBJ2-2	-	CAGSGTGGGGELFF	TGTGCCGGATCCGGGACAGGCGGTGGCGGGGAGCTGTTTTTT
TRBV30	TRBD1	TRBJ1-1	-	CAGTTGGHEAFF	TGTGCCGGCACCACAGGGGGCCATGAAGCTTTCTTT
TRBV28	TRBD2	TRBJ2-7	-	CASRGGDDSGYEQYF	TGTGCCAGCAGGGGGGGGGATGACTCCGGCTACGAGCAGTACTTC
TRBV28	-	TRBJ2-3	-	CASIGLDTQYF	TGTGCCAGTATAGGTTTGGATACGCAGTATTTT
TRBV28	TRBD2	TRBJ2-5	many	CASTGTSGVRQETQYF	TGTGCCAGCACTGGGACTAGCGGAGTCAGGCAAGAGACCCAGTACTTC
TRBV10-3	-	TRBJ1-2	-	CAISDRANYGYTF	TGTGCCATCAGTGACAGGGCAAACTATGGCTACACCTTC
TRBV7-9	-	TRBJ1-3	-	CASVSPGSGNTIYF	TGTGCCAGCGTCTCCCCGGGCTCCGGAAACACCATATATTTT
TRBV9	TRBD2	TRBJ2-7	-	CASSPTTAGGMNF	TGTGCCAGCAGCCCCACCACAGCGGGAGGAATGAACTTC
TRBV5-5	TRBD2	TRBJ2-1	-	CASSLDSGRRNEQFF	TGTGCCAGCAGCTTGGATAGCGGGAGACGCAATGAGCAGTTCTTC
TRBV5-4	-	TRBJ2-2	-	CASSSRLTGRTGELFF	TGTGCCAGCAGCTCCCGCCTGACGGGTCGAACCGGGGAGCTGTTTTTT
TRBV5-6	-	TRBJ2-7	-	CASRPPTGTGEQYF	TGTGCCAGCAGACCCCCTACCGGGACGGGGGAGCAGTACTTC
TRBV6-5	-	TRBJ1-5	-	CASRPGDQPQHF	TGTGCCAGCAGGCCGGGGGATCAGCCCCAGCATTTT
TRBV19	TRBD2	TRBJ2-5	few	CASSPRLAGGLIRSETQYF	TGTGCCAGTAGTCCGCGACTAGCGGGAGGCTTAATAAGATCAGAGACCCAGTACTTC
TRBV5-6	TRBD1	TRBJ1-1	once	CASIQGAVAFF	TGTGCCAGCATCCAGGGGGCTGTGGCTTTCTTT
TRBV5-4	-	TRBJ2-3	-	CASSRDSRTDTQYF	TGTGCCAGCTCCCGGGACTCACGCACAGATACGCAGTATTTT
TRBV5-6	-	TRBJ2-7	-	CASSTPGLHSYEQYF	TGTGCCAGCAGCACGCCGGGACTTCATTCCTACGAGCAGTACTTC
TRBV19	-	TRBJ1-2	-	CASSILGDGYTF	TGTGCCAGTAGTATACTAGGGGATGGCTACACCTTC
TRBV5-1	-	TRBJ1-1	-	CASHRAGDTEAFF	TGCGCCAGTCACAGGGCCGGGGACACTGAAGCTTTCTTT
TRBV15	-	TRBJ2-1	few	CATSRLNNEQFF	TGTGCCACCAGCAGACTAAACAATGAGCAGTTCTTC
TRBV30	-	TRBJ1-5	-	CAWSLDRLNQPQHF	TGTGCCTGGAGTTTGGATCGATTGAATCAGCCCCAGCATTTT
TRBV28	-	TRBJ1-5	-	CASSPSTGSRPQHF	TGTGCCAGCAGTCCCTCGACAGGATCTCGTCCCCAGCATTTT
TRBV11-3	TRBD2	TRBJ2-7	-	CASSLSSGTYEQYF	TGTGCCAGCAGCTTGTCTAGCGGGACCTACGAGCAGTACTTC
TRBV5-1	TRBD2	TRBJ2-1	few	CASSVASGSYNEQFF	TGCGCCAGCAGTGTGGCTAGCGGTTCCTACAATGAGCAGTTCTTC
TRBV7-9	TRBD1	TRBJ2-7	few	CASSLSRGRLRYEQYF	TGTGCCAGCAGCCTTTCCAGGGGGCGTTTACGCTACGAGCAGTACTTC
TRBV10-2	TRBD2	TRBJ2-3	few	CASSELAIAPDTQYF	TGCGCCAGCAGTGAACTAGCGATTGCTCCAGATACGCAGTATTTT
TRBV7-9	-	TRBJ1-3	many	CASSLDPRPPHF	TGTGCCAGCAGCTTAGACCCGCGGCCTCCTCATTTT
TRBV28	-	TRBJ1-5	-	CASSFRRGAGYQPQHF	TGTGCCAGCAGTTTTAGGCGGGGGGCAGGCTATCAGCCCCAGCATTTT